These T cell receptor beta chains were read from a single sample in a study of response to subunit inactivated influenza vaccine. TCRdb fed the RT-PCR reads into MiXCR, producing one record per CDR3 protein. The sample includes almost 600,000 distinct CDR3 sequences, roughly 15% of them seen just once. This sample comprised PBMCs from blood, obtained 11 to 12 days after vaccination. The receptors come from a man aged 45-65 years who received an inactivated influenza vaccine. CDR3s include the opening cysteine and the closing phenylalanine or tryptophan. The order of the fields is clone size, V gene, J gene, D gene, CDR3 protein, CDR3 DNA. D genes are given only for firm matches. Size is omitted from some rows. Given values are once, few, many or a class for expanded clones.

few	TRBV29-1	TRBJ2-5	-	CSVEPPQTQYF	TGCAGCGTTGAGCCCCCACAGACCCAGTACTTC
-	TRBV3-1	TRBJ1-1	TRBD1	CASSHQAGGPEAFF	TGTGCCAGCAGCCACCAAGCAGGGGGTCCAGAAGCTTTCTTT
few	TRBV7-9	TRBJ1-6	-	CASSLNANSPLHF	TGTGCCAGCAGCTTAAATGCGAATTCACCCCTCCACTTT
few	TRBV5-1	TRBJ2-7	-	CASSLRGVYEQYF	TGCGCCAGCAGCTTGAGGGGTGTGTACGAGCAGTACTTC
many	TRBV12-3/TRBV12-4	TRBJ2-2	TRBD2	CASTLRGVGTGELFF	TGTGCCAGCACCCTCCGGGGGGTGGGGACCGGGGAGCTGTTTTTT
many	TRBV14	TRBJ2-5	-	CASSHSGRIRETQYF	TGTGCCAGCAGCCATAGTGGGAGGATCCGGGAGACCCAGTACTTC
-	TRBV6-5	TRBJ1-2	TRBD1	CASSYKGGAVRYTF	TGTGCCAGCAGTTACAAAGGGGGCGCGGTTAGGTACACCTTC
few	TRBV12-3/TRBV12-4	TRBJ2-6	-	CASSFRDRAVSGANVLTF	TGTGCCAGCAGTTTTCGTGACCGGGCGGTCTCTGGGGCCAACGTCCTGACTTTC
many	TRBV12-3/TRBV12-4	TRBJ2-7	TRBD1	CASSFGTGGYGQYF	TGTGCCAGCAGTTTTGGGACAGGGGGCTATGGGCAGTACTTC
few	TRBV4-3	TRBJ2-1	-	CASSQDWALSYNEQFF	TGCGCCAGCAGCCAAGATTGGGCACTCTCCTACAATGAGCAGTTCTTC
few	TRBV12-3/TRBV12-4	TRBJ1-2	-	CASSPTVRNYGYTF	TGTGCCAGCAGCCCCACCGTCAGAAACTATGGCTACACCTTC
-	TRBV7-9	TRBJ2-4	-	CASSLSVAKNIQYF	TGTGCCAGCAGCCTGTCGGTAGCCAAAAACATTCAGTACTTC
-	TRBV12-3/TRBV12-4	TRBJ2-5	-	CASSFRHRPETQYF	TGTGCCAGCAGTTTTCGGCACCGCCCAGAGACCCAGTACTTC
many	TRBV3-1	TRBJ2-7	-	CASSQTGREQYF	TGTGCCAGCAGCCAAACGGGGCGCGAGCAGTACTTC
many	TRBV7-2	TRBJ1-6	-	CASSVTGTDNSPLHF	TGTGCCAGCAGCGTTACCGGGACGGATAATTCACCCCTCCACTTT